The 8 T cell receptor beta chains in this list originate from one sample, sequenced in a study of shared clonotypes between healthy human individuals. Only in-frame clones appear in the TCRdb table, and some are missing; sequencing was by immunoSEQ multiplex PCR. This sample has fewer than 1.4 million clones, with around 78% found just once. Sequenced input: memory CD4+ T cells from PBMCs. Subset described: CD45RA-negative fraction. The receptors shown here come from a man between 18 and 29 years old in good health. Some clones in this sample may be carry-over from other donors' samples.

The V gene is TRBV7-9, the J gene TRBJ2-5; D remains unclear. The CDR3 sequence is 14 residues long. Germline V CDR1 and CDR2: SEHNR, FQNEAQ (reference sequence). Trimming took 1 base from V and 1 from J, leaving 7 bases between them. The CDR3 loop reads CASSLVVSQETQYF. The CDR3 bases are TGTGCCAGCAGCTTAGTCGTCAGCCAAGAGACCCAGTACTTC. Filled out from reference TRBV7-9 and TRBJ2-5, the complete variable domain reads DTGVSQNPRHKITKRGQNVTFRCDPISEHNRLYWYRQTLGQGPEFLTYFQNEAQLEKSRLLSDRFSAERPKGSFSTLEIQRTEQGDSAMYLCASSLVVSQETQYFGPGTRLLVL.

Worth noting for this clone: Within the sample, other DNA sequences also encode this same CDR3. This CDR3 reads CASSLAGGPYEQYF. CDR3 in DNA: TGTGCCAGCAGTTTAGCGGGAGGGCCCTACGAGCAGTACTTC. This chain links TRBV28 with TRBJ2-7; 9 bases agree with TRBD2. The CDR3 loop spans 14 amino acids. Germline loops: CDR1 MDHEN, CDR2 SYDVKM. V lost 2 bases and J lost 2; bases outside the gene matches: 1. Based on the CDR3 plus reference TRBV28 and TRBJ2-7, the full variable domain is DVKVTQSSRYLVKRTGEKVFLECVQDMDHENMFWYRQDPGLGLRLIYFSYDVKMKEKGDIPEGYSVSREKKERFSLILESASTNQTSMYLCASSLAGGPYEQYFGPGTRLTVT.

V is TRBV7-8 and J is TRBJ2-7, with D perhaps assigned TRBD1 or TRBD2 (5 bases each). Between the trimmed V and J ends, which lost 2 bases and 3 bases, there was a span of 14 bases. Germline V gene data show CDR1 as SGHVS and CDR2 as FQNEAQ. The CDR3 is 15 residues long. The CDR3 here is CASSLTVAGSYEQYF. CDR3 DNA: TGTGCCAGCAGCTTAACCGTGGCAGGGAGCTACGAGCAGTACTTC.

This chain links TRBV11-2 with TRBJ1-2; D may be TRBD1 (6 bases). This CDR3 comprises 16 residues. CDR1 is SGHAT, CDR2 FQNNGV, per germline. V was clipped by 5 bases and J by 5 bases, with 21 bases between them. The DNA for the CDR3 is TGTGCCAGCAGCACCATGGACAGTTTGGGATCGTATGGCTACACCTTC. It encodes CASSTMDSLGSYGYTF.

The CDR3 sequence: CSVERGNGYTF. The CDR3 coding sequence is TGCAGCGTTGAACGGGGGAATGGCTACACCTTC. The V call is TRBV29-1, the J call TRBJ1-2; D possibly corresponds to TRBD1 (5 bases). Trimming left V 2 bases short and J 6 bases short, with 7 bases between. The CDR3 contains 11 residues. From germline, CDR1 is SQVTM and CDR2 ANQGSEA. Full variable domain (remainder filled in from reference TRBV29-1 and TRBJ1-2): SAVISQKPSRDICQRGTSLTIQCQVDSQVTMMFWYRQQPGQSLTLIATANQGSEATYESGFVIDKFPISRPNLTFSTLTVSNMSPEDSSIYLCSVERGNGYTFGSGTRLTVV.

This clone was picked up a small number of times. The V and J genes are TRBV10-3 and TRBJ2-1, with 11 bases lining up with TRBD2. This CDR3 has 16 amino acids. CDR1 ENHRY and CDR2 SYGVKD come from the germline V gene. Unmatched junction bases numbered 10, after V lost 2 bases and J lost 10 bases. This chain's CDR3 is CAISEGVAGGPGEQFF. The CDR3 DNA reads as TGTGCCATCAGTGAGGGAGTAGCGGGAGGGCCGGGGGAGCAGTTCTTC.

As for this clone: This same CDR3 is encoded by further DNA sequences in the sample. The chain carries TRBV6-1 and TRBJ2-5; TRBD1 aligns across 8 bases. Germline assignment: CDR1 MNHNS and CDR2 SASEGT. V was pared by 2 bases and J by 4 bases, with 3 bases of the junction left unmatched. CDR3 size: 14 residues. For the CDR3, the DNA is TGTGCCAGCAGTGAAAGTACAGGGGGAGAGACCCAGTACTTC. This translates into CASSESTGGETQYF.

This clone was detected only once. The V gene is TRBV5-1, the J gene TRBJ1-4; 7 nucleotides match TRBD1. V was clipped by 4 bases and J by 0 bases; unmatched bases: 6. There are 16 residues in the CDR3. CDR1 and CDR2 from the germline V gene are SGHRS and YFSETQ. The CDR3 reads CASSGGQQATNEKLFF. CDR3 DNA sequence: TGCGCCAGCAGCGGGGGACAGCAGGCAACTAATGAAAAACTGTTTTTT. The whole variable domain, filled in from reference TRBV5-1 and TRBJ1-4, reads KAGVTQTPRYLIKTRGQQVTLSCSPISGHRSVSWYQQTPGQGLQFLFEYFSETQRNKGNFPGRFSGRQFSNSRSEMNVSTLELGDSALYLCASSGGQQATNEKLFFGSGTQLSVL.